Listed below are T cell receptor beta chains from one sample, sequenced in a study of T cell responses to AZD1222 COVID-19 vaccine. The table came from immunoSEQ multiplex PCR; TCRdb's copy has only in-frame clones and leaves some out. The data show around 160,000 clones, approximately 88% seen once. The sequences come from peripheral blood, collected on day 0 of AZD1222 vaccination. The receptors were sampled from an adult in good health. CDR3s include the opening cysteine and the closing phenylalanine or tryptophan. Fields, in order: CDR3 protein, CDR3 DNA, clone size, J gene, D gene, V gene. A D gene is named only where the DNA matches it firmly. A row's size may be missing; if present it is once, few, many or a size class.

CDR3: CASSWTGGDMNTEAFF; DNA: TGTGCCAGCAGCTGGACAGGGGGCGACATGAACACTGAAGCTTTCTTT; size: .; J: TRBJ1-1; D: TRBD1; V: TRBV7-9
CDR3: CASSAYSPVRGYYGYTF; DNA: TGTGCCAGTAGTGCATATTCGCCCGTCCGGGGGTACTATGGCTACACCTTC; size: few; J: TRBJ1-2; D: .; V: TRBV19
CDR3: CASSQDFSGANVLTF; DNA: TGTGCCAGCAGCCAAGACTTCTCTGGGGCCAACGTCCTGACTTTC; size: .; J: TRBJ2-6; D: .; V: TRBV3-1/TRBV3-2
CDR3: CASSFRTSGGTGELFF; DNA: TGTGCCAGCAGCTTTAGGACTAGCGGGGGCACCGGGGAGCTGTTTTTT; size: .; J: TRBJ2-2; D: TRBD2; V: TRBV11-3
CDR3: CASSLDGGSQETQYF; DNA: TGTGCCAGCAGCTTAGACGGGGGGTCCCAAGAGACCCAGTACTTC; size: .; J: TRBJ2-5; D: TRBD2; V: TRBV7-9
CDR3: CASRKESGANTGELFF; DNA: TGTGCCAGCCGAAAGGAGAGCGGGGCGAACACCGGGGAGCTGTTTTTT; size: .; J: TRBJ2-2; D: TRBD2; V: TRBV2
CDR3: CASSRYQGGITDTQYF; DNA: TGTGCCAGCAGCAGATACCAGGGGGGTATCACAGATACGCAGTATTTT; size: .; J: TRBJ2-3; D: .; V: TRBV11-3
CDR3: CASSSPSGLAGEWQYF; DNA: TGTGCCAGCAGCTCACCCTCGGGACTAGCGGGGGAATGGCAGTACTTC; size: few; J: TRBJ2-7; D: TRBD2; V: TRBV11-2
CDR3: CASSSNPGPGNTIYF; DNA: TGTGCCAGCAGCTCCAACCCTGGACCTGGAAACACCATATATTTT; size: once; J: TRBJ1-3; D: .; V: TRBV7-2
CDR3: CASSLASSTLWNTEAFF; DNA: TGTGCCAGCAGTTTAGCCTCCTCCACGCTTTGGAACACTGAAGCTTTCTTT; size: once; J: TRBJ1-1; D: .; V: TRBV28
CDR3: CASSFSPRDRGNTIYF; DNA: TGTGCCAGCAGCTTCTCACCGAGGGACAGGGGAAACACCATATATTTT; size: .; J: TRBJ1-3; D: TRBD1; V: TRBV7-2
CDR3: CASIVRDSDEQYF; DNA: TGTGCCAGCATAGTGAGAGATTCCGACGAGCAGTACTTC; size: .; J: TRBJ2-7; D: .; V: TRBV28
CDR3: CATSRMSGTGGEEQYF; DNA: TGTGCCACCAGCAGAATGTCCGGGACAGGGGGAGAAGAGCAGTACTTC; size: .; J: TRBJ2-7; D: TRBD1; V: TRBV15
CDR3: CASSKSAYSGNTIYF; DNA: TGTGCCAGTAGTAAGTCGGCCTACTCTGGAAACACCATATATTTT; size: few; J: TRBJ1-3; D: .; V: TRBV19
CDR3: CASSLHNKAFF; DNA: TGTGCCAGCAGCCTCCATAACAAAGCTTTCTTT; size: .; J: TRBJ1-1; D: .; V: TRBV5-5
CDR3: CAISSGTSGYNEQFF; DNA: TGTGCCATCAGCTCCGGGACTAGCGGATACAATGAGCAGTTCTTC; size: .; J: TRBJ2-1; D: TRBD2; V: TRBV10-3
CDR3: CASSLRGQRNTEAFF; DNA: TGTGCCAGTTCTCTGAGGGGGCAGAGGAACACTGAAGCTTTCTTT; size: .; J: TRBJ1-1; D: TRBD1; V: TRBV19
CDR3: CASSQARGGAQETQYF; DNA: TGTGCCAGCAGCCAAGCCCGCGGGGGGGCCCAAGAGACCCAGTACTTC; size: once; J: TRBJ2-5; D: TRBD2; V: TRBV4-2
CDR3: CASSQDPGANQPQHF; DNA: TGTGCCAGCAGCCAAGACCCGGGAGCCAATCAGCCCCAGCATTTT; size: once; J: TRBJ1-5; D: .; V: TRBV4-2
CDR3: CTSSQEGGGSEQYF; DNA: TGCACCAGCAGCCAAGAAGGCGGGGGGAGCGAGCAGTACTTC; size: .; J: TRBJ2-7; D: .; V: TRBV1
CDR3: CASSSGTNTEAFF; DNA: TGTGCCAGCAGCTCCGGGACGAACACTGAAGCTTTCTTT; size: .; J: TRBJ1-1; D: .; V: TRBV5-4
CDR3: CASRSRGSYNEQFF; DNA: TGTGCCAGCAGGAGCCGGGGGTCCTACAATGAGCAGTTCTTC; size: few; J: TRBJ2-1; D: .; V: TRBV7-9
CDR3: CASSPPSGTGARLSGYTF; DNA: TGTGCCAGCTCACCCCCCTCCGGGACAGGGGCCCGCCTGAGTGGCTACACCTTC; size: .; J: TRBJ1-2; D: TRBD1; V: TRBV18
CDR3: CAISDKYEQYF; DNA: TGTGCCATCAGTGACAAGTACGAGCAGTACTTC; size: .; J: TRBJ2-7; D: .; V: TRBV10-3
CDR3: CASSLGTSGVRETQYF; DNA: TGTGCCAGCAGCTTAGGGACTAGCGGGGTCCGGGAGACCCAGTACTTC; size: .; J: TRBJ2-5; D: TRBD2; V: TRBV11-3
CDR3: CASSSTSRRFF; DNA: TGTGCCAGCAGTTCCACTTCCCGCAGGTTTTTT; size: .; J: TRBJ1-4; D: .; V: TRBV6-2/TRBV6-3
CDR3: CASSLGSGNTIYF; DNA: TGTGCCAGCAGCTTGGGCTCTGGAAACACCATATATTTT; size: .; J: TRBJ1-3; D: .; V: TRBV5-6
CDR3: CASSPREGRNTEAFF; DNA: TGTGCCAGCTCACCAAGGGAGGGGAGGAACACTGAAGCTTTCTTT; size: .; J: TRBJ1-1; D: .; V: TRBV18
CDR3: CAWTVDSNQPQHF; DNA: TGTGCCTGGACAGTTGATAGCAATCAGCCCCAGCATTTT; size: .; J: TRBJ1-5; D: .; V: TRBV30
CDR3: CASRIGGSMSNQPQHF; DNA: TGTGCCAGCAGAATAGGGGGCTCTATGAGCAATCAGCCCCAGCATTTT; size: .; J: TRBJ1-5; D: TRBD1; V: TRBV2
CDR3: CASSTPIGVFWPQHF; DNA: TGTGCCAGCAGTACCCCTATCGGGGTCTTTTGGCCCCAGCATTTT; size: .; J: TRBJ1-5; D: .; V: TRBV28
CDR3: CASSQDSGGAGADEQYF; DNA: TGCGCCAGCAGCCAAGATTCAGGGGGGGCCGGGGCGGACGAGCAGTACTTC; size: .; J: TRBJ2-7; D: .; V: TRBV4-3
CDR3: CASSLPGTGNYEQYF; DNA: TGTGCCAGCAGCTTGCCCGGGACAGGGAACTACGAGCAGTACTTC; size: .; J: TRBJ2-7; D: TRBD1; V: TRBV5-6
CDR3: CASSPPAKNIQYF; DNA: TGTGCCAGCAGCCCACCGGCCAAAAACATTCAGTACTTC; size: once; J: TRBJ2-4; D: .; V: TRBV9
CDR3: CASSVGQGSEAFF; DNA: TGTGCCAGCAGCGTAGGACAGGGGTCTGAAGCTTTCTTT; size: .; J: TRBJ1-1; D: TRBD1; V: TRBV9
CDR3: CASSRVDTAGNTIYF; DNA: TGTGCCAGCAGCCGGGTTGACACGGCCGGAAACACCATATATTTT; size: .; J: TRBJ1-3; D: .; V: TRBV7-8
CDR3: CASSLEERLYNEQFF; DNA: TGTGCCAGCAGCTTAGAAGAGCGGTTGTACAATGAGCAGTTCTTC; size: .; J: TRBJ2-1; D: .; V: TRBV7-8
CDR3: CASSPPRARNTGELFF; DNA: TGTGCCAGCAGCCCCCCGAGGGCGCGGAACACCGGGGAGCTGTTTTTT; size: .; J: TRBJ2-2; D: .; V: TRBV7-2
CDR3: CASSVRGAEKPQHF; DNA: TGTGCCAGTAGTGTCCGGGGGGCGGAAAAGCCCCAGCATTTT; size: .; J: TRBJ1-5; D: .; V: TRBV19
CDR3: CASSLVGYGAFF; DNA: TGTGCCAGCAGCTTAGTGGGGTACGGAGCTTTCTTT; size: .; J: TRBJ1-1; D: .; V: TRBV7-9
CDR3: CASSYQGTGTLNTEAFF; DNA: TGTGCCAGCTCCTATCAGGGAACCGGGACATTGAACACTGAAGCTTTCTTT; size: .; J: TRBJ1-1; D: .; V: TRBV18
CDR3: CASSYSSGLGGYTF; DNA: TGTGCCAGCAGTTACTCATCAGGGCTCGGTGGCTACACCTTC; size: .; J: TRBJ1-2; D: .; V: TRBV6-6
CDR3: CASSLGGSTRQPQHF; DNA: TGTGCCAGCAGCTTGGGAGGGTCCACGCGGCAGCCCCAGCATTTT; size: .; J: TRBJ1-5; D: .; V: TRBV7-8
CDR3: CASSLNLAGVSSYNEQFF; DNA: TGTGCCAGCAGCTTAAATCTAGCGGGGGTTAGCTCCTACAATGAGCAGTTCTTC; size: .; J: TRBJ2-1; D: TRBD2; V: TRBV5-6
CDR3: CASGDYEQYF; DNA: TGTGCCAGCGGCGACTACGAGCAGTACTTC; size: .; J: TRBJ2-7; D: .; V: TRBV21-1